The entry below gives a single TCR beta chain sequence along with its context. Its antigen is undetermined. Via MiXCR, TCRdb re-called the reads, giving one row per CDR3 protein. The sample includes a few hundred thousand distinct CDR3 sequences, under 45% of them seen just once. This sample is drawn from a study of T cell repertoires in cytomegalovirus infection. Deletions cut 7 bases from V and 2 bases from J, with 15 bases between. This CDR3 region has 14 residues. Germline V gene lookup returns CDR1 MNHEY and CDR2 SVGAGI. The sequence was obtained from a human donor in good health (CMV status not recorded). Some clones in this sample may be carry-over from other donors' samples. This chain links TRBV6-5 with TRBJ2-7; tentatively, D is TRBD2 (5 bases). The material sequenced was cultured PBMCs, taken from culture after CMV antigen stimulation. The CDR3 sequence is CASMTQDGTYEQYF. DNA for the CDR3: TGTGCCAGCATGACCCAGGACGGGACCTACGAGCAGTACTTC.